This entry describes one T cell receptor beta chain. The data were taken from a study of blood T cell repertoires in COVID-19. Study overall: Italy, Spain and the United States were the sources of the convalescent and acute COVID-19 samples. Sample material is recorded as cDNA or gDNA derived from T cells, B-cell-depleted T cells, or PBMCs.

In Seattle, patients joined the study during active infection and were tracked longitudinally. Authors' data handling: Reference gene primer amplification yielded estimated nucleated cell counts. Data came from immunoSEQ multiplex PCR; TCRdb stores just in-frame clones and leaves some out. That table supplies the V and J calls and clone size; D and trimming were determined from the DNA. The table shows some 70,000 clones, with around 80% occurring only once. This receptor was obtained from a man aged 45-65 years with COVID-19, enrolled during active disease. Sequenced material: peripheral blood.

The CDR3 coding sequence is TGTGCCAGCAGCCTCGGACACCTGAACACTGAAGCTTTCTTT. Translated: CASSLGHLNTEAFF. The chain links TRBV7-3 to TRBJ1-1; possibly TRBD1 for D (5 bases). The V gene lost 5 bases and the J gene lost 0 bases, with 10 bases spanning the gap. Germline V gene lookup returns CDR1 SGHTA and CDR2 FQGTGA. There are 14 residues in the CDR3. Variable domain in full (rest from reference TRBV7-3 and TRBJ1-1): GAGVSQTPSNKVTEKGKYVELRCDPISGHTALYWYRQSLGQGPEFLIYFQGTGAADDSGLPNDRFFAVRPEGSVSTLKIQRTERGDSAVYLCASSLGHLNTEAFFGQGTRLTVV.